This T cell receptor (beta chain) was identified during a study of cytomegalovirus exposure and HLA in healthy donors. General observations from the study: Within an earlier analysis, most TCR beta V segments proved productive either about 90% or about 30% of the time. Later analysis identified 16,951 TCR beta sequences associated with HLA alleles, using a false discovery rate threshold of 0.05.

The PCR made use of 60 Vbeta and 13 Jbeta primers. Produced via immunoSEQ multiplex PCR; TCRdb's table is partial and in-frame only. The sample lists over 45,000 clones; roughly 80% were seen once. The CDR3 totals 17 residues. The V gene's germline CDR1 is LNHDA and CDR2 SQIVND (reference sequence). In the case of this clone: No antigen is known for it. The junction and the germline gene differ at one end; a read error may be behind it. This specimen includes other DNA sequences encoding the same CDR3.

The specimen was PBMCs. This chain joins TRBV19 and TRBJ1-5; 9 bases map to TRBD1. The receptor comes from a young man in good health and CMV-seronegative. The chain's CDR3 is CASRPGQGAYSNQPQHF. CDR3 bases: TGTGCCAGTAGACCGGGACAGGGTGCTTATAGCAATCAACCCCAGCATTTT. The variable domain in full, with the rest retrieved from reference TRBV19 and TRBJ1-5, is DGGITQSPKYLFRKEGQNVTLSCEQNLNHDAMYWYRQDPGQGLRLIYYSQIVNDFQKGDIAEGYSVSREKKESFPLTVTSAQKNPTAFYLCASRPGQGAYSNQPQHFGDGTRLSIL.